This T cell receptor beta chain emerged from a study of blood T cell repertoires in COVID-19. For the study at large: Samples representing acute and convalescent COVID-19 were sourced from the United States, Italy and Spain.

This clone was counted a single time. Per the original methods: By means of reference gene primer amplification, nucleated cell counts were estimated. TCRdb keeps only in-frame clones here, not all; method: immunoSEQ multiplex PCR. V and J calls and clone size are as listed in that table; D and trimming were resolved from the DNA. The table lists 130,000 or so clones, about 87% of them singletons, with approximately 10% in the top ten. This CDR3 is 17 amino acids long. CDR1 and CDR2 (germline): SGHAT, FQNNGV. Trimming removed 5 bases from V and 3 bases from J; junction bases left unmatched: 15. This TCR came from a middle-aged man with acute or convalescent COVID-19. V is TRBV11-2 and J is TRBJ2-5, with 7 bases that match TRBD1. Sample: peripheral blood. The CDR3 DNA is TGTGCCAGCAGCGACTATCGTAGGGGGCGCTGGAAAGAGACCCAGTACTTC. Protein: CASSDYRRGRWKETQYF.